This T cell receptor beta chain was found in a study of control samples from healthy donors and cancer patients. The CDR3 has 14 residues. The germline V gene has CDR1 SGHVS and CDR2 FQNEAQ. Trimming took 7 bases from V and 9 from J; bases not matched to a gene: 9. Libraries were prepared by immunoSEQ multiplex PCR; TCRdb keeps only in-frame clonotypes and omits some of them. The sample has around 83,000 clones, 93% seen once; the top ten hold about 1.3%. The chain combines TRBV7-8 with TRBJ1-6, with TRBD1 matching 7 bases. This TCR was sampled from a woman between 35 and 50 years old with lung cancer. Input material: PBMCs. The CDR3: CASTTGTASSPLHF. The CDR3 DNA reads TGTGCCAGCACCACCGGGACAGCTTCTTCACCCCTCCACTTT.